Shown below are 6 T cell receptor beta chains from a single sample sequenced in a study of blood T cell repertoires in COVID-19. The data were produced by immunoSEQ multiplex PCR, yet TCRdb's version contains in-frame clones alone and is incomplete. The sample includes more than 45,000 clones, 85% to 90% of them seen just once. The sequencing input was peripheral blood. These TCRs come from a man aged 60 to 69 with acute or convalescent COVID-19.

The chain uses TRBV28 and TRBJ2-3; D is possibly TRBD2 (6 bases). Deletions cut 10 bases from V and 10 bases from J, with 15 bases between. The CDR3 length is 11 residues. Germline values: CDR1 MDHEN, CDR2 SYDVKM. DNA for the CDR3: TGTGCCACCAAAGGGAGGCCCTCGCAGTATTTT. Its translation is CATKGRPSQYF.

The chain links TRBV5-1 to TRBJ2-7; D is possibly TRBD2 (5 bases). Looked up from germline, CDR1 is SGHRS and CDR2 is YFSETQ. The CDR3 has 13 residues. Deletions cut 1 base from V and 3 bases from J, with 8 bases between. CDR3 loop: CASSLKSGYEQYF. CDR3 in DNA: TGCGCCAGCAGCTTGAAAAGCGGCTACGAGCAGTACTTC.

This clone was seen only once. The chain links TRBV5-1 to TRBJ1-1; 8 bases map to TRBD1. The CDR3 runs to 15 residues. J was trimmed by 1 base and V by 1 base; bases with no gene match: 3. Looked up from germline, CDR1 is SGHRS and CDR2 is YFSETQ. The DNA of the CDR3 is TGCGCCAGCAGCTTGTCCGGGACAGGGAACACTGAAGCTTTCTTT. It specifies CASSLSGTGNTEAFF.

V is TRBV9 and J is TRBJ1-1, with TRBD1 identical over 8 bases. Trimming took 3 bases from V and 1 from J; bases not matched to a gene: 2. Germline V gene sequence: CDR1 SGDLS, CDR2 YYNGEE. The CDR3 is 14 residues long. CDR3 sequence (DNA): TGTGCCAGCAGCGCCGGACAGGGGAACACTGAAGCTTTCTTT. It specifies CASSAGQGNTEAFF. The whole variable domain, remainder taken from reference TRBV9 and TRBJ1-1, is DSGVTQTPKHLITATGQRVTLRCSPRSGDLSVYWYQQSLDQGLQFLIQYYNGEERAKGNILERFSAQQFPDLHSELNLSSLELGDSALYFCASSAGQGNTEAFFGQGTRLTVV.

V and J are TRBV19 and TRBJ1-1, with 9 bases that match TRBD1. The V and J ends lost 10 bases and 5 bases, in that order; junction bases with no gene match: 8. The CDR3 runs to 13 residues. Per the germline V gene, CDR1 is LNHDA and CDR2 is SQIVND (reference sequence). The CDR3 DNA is TGTGCCACCTCGGACAGGGGAAAAACTGAAGCTTTCTTT. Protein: CATSDRGKTEAFF.

CDR3 amino acids: CASSQAPGQGGQFRQFF. CDR3 nucleotide sequence: TGTGCCAGCAGCCAGGCTCCGGGACAGGGAGGTCAATTTAGACAGTTCTTC. The chain uses TRBV4-2 and TRBJ2-1; 9 nucleotides line up with TRBD1. Unmatched junction bases numbered 19, after V lost 3 bases and J lost 13 bases. The CDR3 is made up of 17 amino acids. CDR1 and CDR2 from the germline V gene are LGHNA and YNFKEQ.